The rows below give T cell receptor beta chains drawn from one sample of a study of neurological immune-mediated disorders. TCRdb called the 5' RACE reads again in MiXCR, with one record for every CDR3 protein. The sample carries about 19,000 distinct CDR3 sequences, roughly 2.5% recorded once. Sequenced input: PBMCs. The receptor source for this set is a woman between 18 and 30 years old with multiple sclerosis. CDR3s include the opening cysteine and the closing phenylalanine or tryptophan. A D gene is named only where the DNA matches it firmly. Clone size is stated in some rows and not others, as once, few, many or a class when expanded.

clone size: many; D gene: NA; V gene: TRBV20-1; CDR3 length: 14; J gene: TRBJ1-1; CDR3 protein: CSASHLGPNTEAFF; CDR3 DNA: TGCAGTGCTAGCCATCTGGGGCCGAACACTGAAGCTTTCTTT
clone size: many; D gene: NA; V gene: TRBV29-1; CDR3 length: 11; J gene: TRBJ1-2; CDR3 protein: CSVRADYGYTF; CDR3 DNA: TGCAGCGTTAGGGCAGACTATGGCTACACCTTC
clone size: many; D gene: NA; V gene: TRBV15; CDR3 length: 15; J gene: TRBJ2-1; CDR3 protein: CATSRDGRLEDEQFF; CDR3 DNA: TGTGCCACCAGCAGAGACGGGCGACTAGAGGATGAGCAGTTCTTC
clone size: many; D gene: TRBD1; V gene: TRBV14; CDR3 length: 15; J gene: TRBJ2-1; CDR3 protein: CASSRVDRGYNEQFF; CDR3 DNA: TGTGCCAGCAGCCGTGTTGACAGGGGTTACAATGAGCAGTTCTTC
clone size: many; D gene: TRBD1; V gene: TRBV11-2; CDR3 length: 15; J gene: TRBJ1-1; CDR3 protein: CASSLAGTGGTEAFF; CDR3 DNA: TGTGCCAGCAGCTTAGCGGGGACAGGGGGCACTGAAGCTTTCTTT
clone size: many; D gene: NA; V gene: TRBV7-8; CDR3 length: 15; J gene: TRBJ2-1; CDR3 protein: CASSLTVSSYNEQFF; CDR3 DNA: TGTGCCAGCAGCCTGACAGTGAGCTCCTACAATGAGCAGTTCTTC
clone size: many; D gene: TRBD2; V gene: TRBV20-1; CDR3 length: 14; J gene: TRBJ2-1; CDR3 protein: CSATRGSGSNEQFF; CDR3 DNA: TGCAGTGCCACCAGGGGTAGCGGGAGCAATGAGCAGTTCTTC
clone size: many; D gene: TRBD1; V gene: TRBV20-1; CDR3 length: 13; J gene: TRBJ1-1; CDR3 protein: CSAKRTGLPEAFF; CDR3 DNA: TGCAGTGCTAAAAGGACAGGGTTACCTGAAGCTTTCTTT
clone size: many; D gene: NA; V gene: TRBV27; CDR3 length: 13; J gene: TRBJ2-1; CDR3 protein: CASSLNSYNEQFF; CDR3 DNA: TGTGCCAGCAGTTTAAACAGCTACAATGAGCAGTTCTTC
clone size: many; D gene: TRBD1; V gene: TRBV7-9; CDR3 length: 15; J gene: TRBJ2-2; CDR3 protein: CASSRDRGRTGELFF; CDR3 DNA: TGTGCCAGCAGCCGAGACAGGGGGCGTACCGGGGAGCTGTTTTTT
clone size: many; D gene: TRBD1; V gene: TRBV25-1; CDR3 length: 15; J gene: TRBJ1-2; CDR3 protein: CASSGRDRGSYGYTF; CDR3 DNA: TGTGCCAGCAGTGGCCGGGACAGGGGGTCCTATGGCTACACCTTC
clone size: few; D gene: NA; V gene: TRBV5-1; CDR3 length: 16; J gene: TRBJ1-1; CDR3 protein: CASSSGGTVGSTEAFF; CDR3 DNA: TGCGCCAGCAGCTCAGGAGGAACGGTGGGGAGCACTGAAGCTTTCTTT
clone size: NA; D gene: TRBD1; V gene: TRBV3-1; CDR3 length: 15; J gene: TRBJ2-1; CDR3 protein: CASSNRQGGHNEQFF; CDR3 DNA: TGTGCCAGCAGCAACCGACAGGGGGGCCACAATGAGCAGTTCTTC
clone size: many; D gene: TRBD2; V gene: TRBV14; CDR3 length: 16; J gene: TRBJ2-7; CDR3 protein: CASSQERREASYEQYF; CDR3 DNA: TGTGCCAGCAGCCAAGAACGGCGGGAGGCCTCCTACGAGCAGTACTTC
clone size: many; D gene: NA; V gene: TRBV20-1; CDR3 length: 12; J gene: TRBJ1-5; CDR3 protein: CSASSGAKPQHF; CDR3 DNA: TGCAGTGCTAGTTCGGGGGCGAAGCCCCAGCATTTT
clone size: many; D gene: NA; V gene: TRBV5-1; CDR3 length: 14; J gene: TRBJ2-3; CDR3 protein: CASSLVSTTDTQYF; CDR3 DNA: TGCGCCAGCAGCTTGGTCTCCACCACAGATACGCAGTATTTT
clone size: NA; D gene: TRBD1; V gene: TRBV25-1; CDR3 length: 15; J gene: TRBJ2-2; CDR3 protein: CASSKRGQGTGELFF; CDR3 DNA: TGTGCCAGCAGCAAGAGGGGACAGGGGACCGGGGAGCTGTTTTTT
clone size: many; D gene: NA; V gene: TRBV20-1; CDR3 length: 16; J gene: TRBJ2-3; CDR3 protein: CSAETADGRWSDTQYF; CDR3 DNA: TGCAGTGCCGAAACTGCTGATGGTCGGTGGTCAGATACGCAGTATTTT
clone size: many; D gene: TRBD1; V gene: TRBV5-6; CDR3 length: 16; J gene: TRBJ1-2; CDR3 protein: CASARRTGAIYYGYTF; CDR3 DNA: TGTGCCAGCGCACGGAGGACAGGGGCGATTTACTATGGCTACACCTTC
clone size: many; D gene: TRBD1; V gene: TRBV20-1; CDR3 length: 13; J gene: TRBJ1-2; CDR3 protein: CSARDSSNYGYTF; CDR3 DNA: TGCAGTGCCAGGGACAGCAGTAACTATGGCTACACCTTC
clone size: medium-sized; D gene: NA; V gene: TRBV5-1; CDR3 length: 13; J gene: TRBJ1-2; CDR3 protein: CASREGMNYGYTF; CDR3 DNA: TGCGCCAGCAGGGAAGGGATGAACTATGGCTACACCTTC
clone size: many; D gene: NA; V gene: TRBV5-4; CDR3 length: 16; J gene: TRBJ2-1; CDR3 protein: CASSPSRSNRYNEQFF; CDR3 DNA: TGTGCCAGCAGCCCCAGCAGAAGTAATAGATACAATGAGCAGTTCTTC
clone size: many; D gene: TRBD1; V gene: TRBV20-1; CDR3 length: 15; J gene: TRBJ1-6; CDR3 protein: CSASQSGQTNSPLHF; CDR3 DNA: TGCAGTGCTAGCCAATCGGGACAGACTAATTCACCCCTCCACTTT
clone size: few; D gene: NA; V gene: TRBV9; CDR3 length: 13; J gene: TRBJ1-1; CDR3 protein: CASSVASNTEAFF; CDR3 DNA: TGTGCCAGCAGCGTAGCATCGAACACTGAAGCTTTCTTT
clone size: many; D gene: NA; V gene: TRBV20-1; CDR3 length: 12; J gene: TRBJ1-1; CDR3 protein: CSASSRTAEAFF; CDR3 DNA: TGCAGTGCTAGCAGTAGGACCGCTGAAGCTTTCTTT
clone size: large; D gene: NA; V gene: TRBV5-1; CDR3 length: 16; J gene: TRBJ1-2; CDR3 protein: CASSSPEQVANYGYTF; CDR3 DNA: TGCGCCAGCAGCTCCCCCGAGCAGGTGGCTAACTATGGCTACACCTTC
clone size: many; D gene: NA; V gene: TRBV12-3/TRBV12-4; CDR3 length: 11; J gene: TRBJ1-1; CDR3 protein: CASSVQAEAFF; CDR3 DNA: TGTGCCAGCAGTGTACAGGCTGAAGCTTTCTTT
clone size: many; D gene: TRBD2; V gene: TRBV5-6; CDR3 length: 17; J gene: TRBJ2-5; CDR3 protein: CASSFGRLAGVGETQYF; CDR3 DNA: TGTGCCAGCAGCTTTGGTCGACTAGCGGGAGTTGGTGAGACCCAGTACTTC
clone size: many; D gene: NA; V gene: TRBV5-1; CDR3 length: 14; J gene: TRBJ2-3; CDR3 protein: CASSRDGFTDTQYF; CDR3 DNA: TGCGCCAGCAGCCGGGACGGCTTCACAGATACGCAGTATTTT
clone size: many; D gene: NA; V gene: TRBV6-2/TRBV6-3; CDR3 length: 13; J gene: TRBJ1-5; CDR3 protein: CASSYPGQAPQHF; CDR3 DNA: TGTGCCAGCAGTTACCCGGGGCAAGCGCCCCAGCATTTT
clone size: many; D gene: NA; V gene: TRBV7-9; CDR3 length: 12; J gene: TRBJ1-5; CDR3 protein: CASSRSAQPQHF; CDR3 DNA: TGTGCCAGCAGCCGGTCGGCGCAGCCCCAGCATTTT
clone size: many; D gene: NA; V gene: TRBV10-3; CDR3 length: 13; J gene: TRBJ1-2; CDR3 protein: CAIRGGADYGYTF; CDR3 DNA: TGTGCCATCAGGGGGGGCGCTGACTATGGCTACACCTTC
clone size: many; D gene: NA; V gene: TRBV7-3; CDR3 length: 15; J gene: TRBJ1-1; CDR3 protein: CASSKNGRGNTEAFF; CDR3 DNA: TGTGCCAGCAGCAAAAATGGTCGGGGAAACACTGAAGCTTTCTTT
clone size: many; D gene: NA; V gene: TRBV12-3/TRBV12-4; CDR3 length: 16; J gene: TRBJ1-3; CDR3 protein: CASSFKGGKSGNTIYF; CDR3 DNA: TGTGCCAGCAGTTTTAAGGGGGGGAAGTCTGGAAACACCATATATTTT
clone size: many; D gene: NA; V gene: TRBV7-3; CDR3 length: 15; J gene: TRBJ1-4; CDR3 protein: CASSLSGTQNEKLFF; CDR3 DNA: TGTGCCAGCAGCTTAAGCGGGACTCAAAATGAAAAACTGTTTTTT
clone size: many; D gene: NA; V gene: TRBV7-9; CDR3 length: 15; J gene: TRBJ1-6; CDR3 protein: CASSAWTTAESPLHF; CDR3 DNA: TGTGCCAGCAGCGCCTGGACAACGGCCGAATCACCCCTCCACTTT
clone size: many; D gene: TRBD1; V gene: TRBV20-1; CDR3 length: 15; J gene: TRBJ1-1; CDR3 protein: CSARDSGQGAAEAFF; CDR3 DNA: TGCAGTGCTAGAGATTCTGGACAGGGGGCCGCTGAAGCTTTCTTT
clone size: many; D gene: TRBD2; V gene: TRBV7-6; CDR3 length: 12; J gene: TRBJ2-7; CDR3 protein: CASSSGGLEQYF; CDR3 DNA: TGTGCCAGCAGCTCGGGAGGGCTCGAGCAGTACTTC
clone size: many; D gene: TRBD1; V gene: TRBV29-1; CDR3 length: 12; J gene: TRBJ2-2; CDR3 protein: CSVAQGGRELFF; CDR3 DNA: TGCAGCGTCGCGCAAGGGGGCCGGGAGCTGTTTTTT
clone size: many; D gene: NA; V gene: TRBV25-1; CDR3 length: 14; J gene: TRBJ2-5; CDR3 protein: CASSERAGKETQYF; CDR3 DNA: TGTGCCAGCAGTGAAAGGGCAGGGAAAGAGACCCAGTACTTC
clone size: medium-sized; D gene: NA; V gene: TRBV29-1; CDR3 length: 13; J gene: TRBJ1-2; CDR3 protein: CSVEFGGRYGYTF; CDR3 DNA: TGCAGCGTTGAATTCGGGGGCCGGTATGGCTACACCTTC
clone size: many; D gene: NA; V gene: TRBV5-6; CDR3 length: 15; J gene: TRBJ2-7; CDR3 protein: CASSLRWQPSYEQYF; CDR3 DNA: TGTGCCAGCAGCTTGCGATGGCAGCCCTCCTACGAGCAGTACTTC
clone size: few; D gene: NA; V gene: TRBV7-8; CDR3 length: 14; J gene: TRBJ1-2; CDR3 protein: CASSLAGTGYGYTF; CDR3 DNA: TGTGCCAGCAGCTTAGCGGGCACAGGCTATGGCTACACCTTC
clone size: many; D gene: NA; V gene: TRBV4-2; CDR3 length: 13; J gene: TRBJ2-7; CDR3 protein: CASSQGQDYEQYF; CDR3 DNA: TGTGCCAGCAGCCAAGGGCAGGACTACGAGCAGTACTTC
clone size: many; D gene: TRBD1; V gene: TRBV5-1; CDR3 length: 14; J gene: TRBJ1-2; CDR3 protein: CASSLVPGGSGYTF; CDR3 DNA: TGCGCCAGCAGCTTGGTTCCAGGGGGCAGTGGCTACACCTTC
clone size: many; D gene: NA; V gene: TRBV27; CDR3 length: 15; J gene: TRBJ2-5; CDR3 protein: CASSFSTDLQETQYF; CDR3 DNA: TGTGCCAGCAGTTTCAGCACAGACCTCCAAGAGACCCAGTACTTC
clone size: medium-sized; D gene: TRBD1; V gene: TRBV3-1; CDR3 length: 15; J gene: TRBJ1-6; CDR3 protein: CASSLQQGGRPPLHF; CDR3 DNA: TGTGCCAGCAGCCTCCAGCAGGGGGGCAGGCCACCCCTCCACTTT
clone size: NA; D gene: NA; V gene: TRBV25-1; CDR3 length: 12; J gene: TRBJ1-2; CDR3 protein: CASRESSYGYTF; CDR3 DNA: TGTGCCAGTAGGGAAAGCTCCTATGGCTACACCTTC